This TCR beta chain was identified during a study of human T cells and chemical hapten exposure. Study details: A roughly 2 cm by roughly 2 cm inner upper arm patch received 2% DPC for sensitization.

A few counts support this clonotype. The time point: pre-sensitization, week 0. As for treatment: therapeutic diphenylcyclopropenone sensitization with weekly scalp DPC. Total RNA extraction was carried out from unfractionated whole blood. Venepuncture was done earlier than the placement of each patch test. During construction of the library, unique molecular identifiers were attached to individual cDNA molecules for quantitative, reproducible TCR counting. TCRdb itself ran the RACE reads through MiXCR, one entry per CDR3 protein. The sample contains approximately 50,000 distinct CDR3 sequences, 9.5% to 10% of which appear only once. The origin of this receptor is a woman in her 30s with alopecia areata. Some clones in this sample may be carry-over from other donors' samples. The sequenced sample was whole blood, obtained in connection with sensitization to the hapten diphenylcyclopropenone (DPC).

DNA of the CDR3: TGTGCCAGCAGTCCCTTCGCCGGGGCTCTCGATGGCTACACCTTC. Translation gives CASSPFAGALDGYTF. The chain carries TRBV27 and TRBJ1-2, with D possibly being TRBD1 (5 bases). This CDR3 spans 15 amino acids. V gave up 5 bases and J gave up 6 bases, with 19 bases separating them. Germline V gene data show CDR1 as MNHEY and CDR2 as SMNVEV (reference sequence).